Each of the 7 T cell receptor beta chains below was sequenced from the same sample in a study of early T cells in non-severe SARS-CoV-2 infection. TCRdb redid the calling of the 5' RACE reads with MiXCR, one entry per CDR3 protein. Of about 35,000 distinct CDR3 sequences in the sample, under 7% were seen once. The sequencing input was whole blood. The source of these receptors is an adult who was a healthcare worker with PCR-confirmed SARS-CoV-2 infection or an uninfected control (not recorded which).

The rearrangement uses TRBV20-1 and TRBJ2-4; tentative D call: TRBD2 (6 bases). Germline loops: CDR1 DFQATT, CDR2 SNEGSKA (reference sequence). The V end lost 3 bases, the J end lost 1 base, and 10 bases lay between the germline ends. CDR3 length: 14 residues. The CDR3 spells CSASRDWAKNIQYF. The DNA of the CDR3 is TGCAGTGCTAGCCGGGACTGGGCCAAAAACATTCAGTACTTC.

This clonotype was observed many times. The chain combines TRBV19 with TRBJ2-1, with 14 bases that match TRBD2. CDR1 is LNHDA, CDR2 SQIVND, per germline (reference sequence). V lost 3 bases, J lost 6 bases, and 16 bases stayed unmatched. The CDR3 has 20 amino acids. This chain's CDR3 is CASSMVFGTSGRILRNEQFF. The CDR3 region has the DNA TGTGCCAGTAGTATGGTGTTCGGGACTAGCGGGAGAATTCTCCGCAATGAGCAGTTCTTC.

This clonotype has ten or more counts. V usage is TRBV15 and J usage is TRBJ2-7; perhaps TRBD2 as D (6 bases). CDR3 length: 15 amino acids. CDR1 and CDR2 from the germline V gene are LNHNV and YYDKDF (reference sequence). Deletions cut 1 base from V and 6 bases from J, with 16 bases between. This chain's CDR3 is CATSRGEGGLTEQYF. The CDR3 nucleotides read TGTGCCACCAGCAGAGGGGAAGGAGGGTTGACCGAGCAGTACTTC.

The table lists this clonotype with many counts. The CDR3 DNA is TGTGCCAGCAGTTTAATTCGGGGTCAGCCCCAGCATTTT. Protein: CASSLIRGQPQHF. The V and J genes are TRBV28 and TRBJ1-5; D remains unclear. Per germline, CDR1 MDHEN and CDR2 SYDVKM. Trimming took off 2 bases at V and 6 bases at J, with 8 bases between the two ends. The CDR3 extends over 13 amino acids.

The rearrangement links TRBV5-1 to TRBJ1-4; D unclear. The germline CDR1 and CDR2 sequences are SGHRS and YFSETQ. The CDR3 has 12 residues. V lost 0 bases and J lost 7, with 4 bases in between. The CDR3 loop reads CASSLGGEKLFF. The CDR3 DNA is TGCGCCAGCAGCTTGGGGGGTGAAAAACTGTTTTTT.

This chain connects TRBV30 to TRBJ1-6; D is unclear. In germline, CDR1 is GTSNPN, CDR2 SVGIG (reference sequence). The CDR3 is made up of 14 amino acids. With 0 bases removed from V and 8 bases from J, the gap between germline ends came to 11 bases. In DNA form, the CDR3 reads TGTGCCTGGAGTGTAGAAGGCAACTATTCACCCCTCCACTTT. Translating gives CAWSVEGNYSPLHF. Drawing the rest from reference TRBV30 and TRBJ1-6, the complete variable domain is SQTIHQWPATLVQPVGSPLSLECTVEGTSNPNLYWYRQAAGRGLQLLFYSVGIGQISSEVPQNLSASRPQDRQFILSSKKLLLSDSGFYLCAWSVEGNYSPLHFGNGTRLTVT.

This clonotype was found a few times. The rearrangement joins TRBV30 to TRBJ2-1; either TRBD1 or TRBD2 may supply D (6 bases each). CDR3 length: 12 amino acids. The germline V gene encodes CDR1 GTSNPN and CDR2 SVGIG (reference sequence). The V end was cut by 5 bases, the J end by 4 bases, with 9 bases between. The CDR3 spells CAWRGLYNEQFF. CDR3 DNA sequence: TGTGCCTGGCGGGGGCTTTACAATGAGCAGTTCTTC. The variable domain in full, completed from reference TRBV30 and TRBJ2-1, reads SQTIHQWPATLVQPVGSPLSLECTVEGTSNPNLYWYRQAAGRGLQLLFYSVGIGQISSEVPQNLSASRPQDRQFILSSKKLLLSDSGFYLCAWRGLYNEQFFGPGTRLTVL.